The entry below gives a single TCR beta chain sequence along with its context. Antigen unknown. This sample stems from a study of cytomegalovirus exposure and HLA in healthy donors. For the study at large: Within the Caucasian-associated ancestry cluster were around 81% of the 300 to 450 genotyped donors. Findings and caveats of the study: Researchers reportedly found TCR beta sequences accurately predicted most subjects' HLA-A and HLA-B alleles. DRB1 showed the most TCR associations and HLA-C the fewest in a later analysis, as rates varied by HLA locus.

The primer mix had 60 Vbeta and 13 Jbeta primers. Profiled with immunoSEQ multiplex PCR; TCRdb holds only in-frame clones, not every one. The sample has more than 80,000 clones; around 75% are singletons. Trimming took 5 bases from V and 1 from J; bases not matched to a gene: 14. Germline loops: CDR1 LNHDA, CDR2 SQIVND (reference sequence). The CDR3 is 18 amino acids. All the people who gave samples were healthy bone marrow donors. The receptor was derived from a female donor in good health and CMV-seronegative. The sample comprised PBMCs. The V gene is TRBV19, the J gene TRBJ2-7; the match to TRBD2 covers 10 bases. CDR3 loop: CASSSNPLASGRSYEQYF. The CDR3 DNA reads TGTGCCAGTAGTTCCAACCCATTGGCTAGCGGGAGATCCTACGAGCAGTACTTC.